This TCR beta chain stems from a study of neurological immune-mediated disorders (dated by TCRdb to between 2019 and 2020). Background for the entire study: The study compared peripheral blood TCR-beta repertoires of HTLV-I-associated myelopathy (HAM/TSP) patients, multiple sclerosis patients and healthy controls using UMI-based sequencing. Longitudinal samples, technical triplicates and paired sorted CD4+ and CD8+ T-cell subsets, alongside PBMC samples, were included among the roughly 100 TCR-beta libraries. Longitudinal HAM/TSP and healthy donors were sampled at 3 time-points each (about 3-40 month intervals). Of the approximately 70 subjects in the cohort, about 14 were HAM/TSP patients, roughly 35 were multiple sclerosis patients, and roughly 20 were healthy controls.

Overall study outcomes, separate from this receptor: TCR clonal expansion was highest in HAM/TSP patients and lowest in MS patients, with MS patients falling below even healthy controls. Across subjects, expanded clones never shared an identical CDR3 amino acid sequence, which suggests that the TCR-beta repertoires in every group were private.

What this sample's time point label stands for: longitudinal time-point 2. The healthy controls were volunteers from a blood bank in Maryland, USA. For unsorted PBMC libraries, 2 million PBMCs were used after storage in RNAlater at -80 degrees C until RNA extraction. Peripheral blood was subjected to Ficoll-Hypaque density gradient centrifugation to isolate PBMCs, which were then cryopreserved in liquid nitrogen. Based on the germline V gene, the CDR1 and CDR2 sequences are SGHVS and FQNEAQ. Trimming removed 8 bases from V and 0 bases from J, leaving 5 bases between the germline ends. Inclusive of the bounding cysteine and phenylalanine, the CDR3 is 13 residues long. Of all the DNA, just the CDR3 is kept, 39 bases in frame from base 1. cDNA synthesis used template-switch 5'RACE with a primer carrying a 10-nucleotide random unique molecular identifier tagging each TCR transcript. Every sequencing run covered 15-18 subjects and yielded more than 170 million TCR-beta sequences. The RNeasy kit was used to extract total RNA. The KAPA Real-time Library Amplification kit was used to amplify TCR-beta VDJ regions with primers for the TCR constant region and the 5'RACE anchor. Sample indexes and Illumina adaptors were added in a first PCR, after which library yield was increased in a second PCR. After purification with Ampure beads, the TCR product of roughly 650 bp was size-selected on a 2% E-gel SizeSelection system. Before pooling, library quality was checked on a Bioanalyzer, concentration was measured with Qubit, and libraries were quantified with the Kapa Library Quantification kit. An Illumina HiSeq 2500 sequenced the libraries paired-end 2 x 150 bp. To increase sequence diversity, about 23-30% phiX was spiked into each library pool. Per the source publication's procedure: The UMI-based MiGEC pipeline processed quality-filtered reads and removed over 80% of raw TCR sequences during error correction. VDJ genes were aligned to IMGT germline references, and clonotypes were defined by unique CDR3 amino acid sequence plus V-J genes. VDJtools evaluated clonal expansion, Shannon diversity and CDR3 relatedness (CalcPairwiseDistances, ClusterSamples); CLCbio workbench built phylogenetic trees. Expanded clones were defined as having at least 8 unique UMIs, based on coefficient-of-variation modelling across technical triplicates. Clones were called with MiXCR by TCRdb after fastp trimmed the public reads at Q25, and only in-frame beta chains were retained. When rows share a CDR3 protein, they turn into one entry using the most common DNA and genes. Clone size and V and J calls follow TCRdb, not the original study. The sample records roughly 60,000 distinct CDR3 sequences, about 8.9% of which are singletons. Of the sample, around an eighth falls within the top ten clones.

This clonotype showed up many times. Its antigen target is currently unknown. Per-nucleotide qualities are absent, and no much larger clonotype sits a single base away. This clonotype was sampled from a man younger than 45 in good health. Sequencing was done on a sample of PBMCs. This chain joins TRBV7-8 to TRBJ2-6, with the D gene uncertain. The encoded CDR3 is CASRNSGANVLTF. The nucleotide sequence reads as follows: TGTGCCAGCCGAAACTCTGGGGCCAACGTCCTGACTTTC.